This is a list of T cell receptor beta chains from one sample in a study of blood T cell repertoires in COVID-19. TCRdb's table, derived via immunoSEQ multiplex PCR, lists solely in-frame clones and lacks some. The data show a few hundred thousand clones, 70% to 90% seen once. Sequenced input: peripheral blood. The origin of the receptors is a man aged 35-49 years with acute or convalescent COVID-19. CDR3s include the opening cysteine and the closing phenylalanine or tryptophan. D genes are given only for firm matches. Expanded clones get a size class; other rows say once, few or many, or leave the size out.

cdr3_aa | cdr3_nt | j_call | d_call | clone_size | v_call
CASSQMNTEAFF | TGTGCCAGCTCGCAGATGAACACTGAAGCTTTCTTT | TRBJ1-1 | NA | NA | TRBV18
CASTRQAGERGGYTF | TGTGCCAGTACCCGCCAGGCAGGGGAGAGAGGGGGCTACACCTTC | TRBJ1-2 | NA | NA | TRBV19
CASRTTPREGYTF | TGTGCCAGCCGCACCACCCCGAGGGAAGGCTACACCTTC | TRBJ1-2 | NA | few | TRBV2
CASSSSGISGNTIYF | TGTGCCAGCAGCTCTTCAGGTATCTCTGGAAACACCATATATTTT | TRBJ1-3 | NA | NA | TRBV7-9
CASSLLTATLFTEAFF | TGTGCCAGCAGCTTATTAACGGCGACTCTTTTTACTGAAGCTTTCTTT | TRBJ1-1 | NA | NA | TRBV7-8
CASSLWTGGSADTQYF | TGTGCCAGCAGCCTCTGGACAGGGGGAAGCGCAGATACGCAGTATTTT | TRBJ2-3 | TRBD1 | once | TRBV7-9
CASSPGSTEAFF | TGTGCCAGCAGTCCCGGGAGCACTGAAGCTTTCTTT | TRBJ1-1 | NA | NA | TRBV6-5
CASSLRQGSYEQYF | TGTGCCAGCAGCTTAAGGCAGGGGTCCTACGAGCAGTACTTC | TRBJ2-7 | NA | NA | TRBV13
CASSLTGQMNYGYTF | TGTGCCAGCAGCTTAACGGGACAGATGAACTATGGCTACACCTTC | TRBJ1-2 | TRBD1 | NA | TRBV7-9
CASSPDRGRNEKLFF | TGCGCCAGCAGCCCGGACAGGGGGCGAAATGAAAAACTGTTTTTT | TRBJ1-4 | TRBD1 | NA | TRBV5-1
CASSFDRGNTEAFF | TGCGCCAGCAGCTTCGATCGCGGGAACACTGAAGCTTTCTTT | TRBJ1-1 | NA | NA | TRBV5-1
CASIVRGANTEAFF | TGTGCCAGCATCGTCAGGGGAGCGAACACTGAAGCTTTCTTT | TRBJ1-1 | NA | NA | TRBV27
CASGQGEYGYTF | TGTGCCTCCGGACAGGGGGAATATGGCTACACCTTC | TRBJ1-2 | TRBD1 | NA | TRBV30
CASSRPSGGAVGDTQYF | TGTGCCAGCAGCCGCCCTAGCGGGGGGGCCGTGGGAGATACGCAGTATTTT | TRBJ2-3 | TRBD2 | NA | TRBV3-1/TRBV3-2
CASSFGQRANTGELFF | TGTGCCAGCAGTTTTGGACAACGCGCGAACACCGGGGAGCTGTTTTTT | TRBJ2-2 | NA | NA | TRBV6-5
CASSLSSNEQFF | TGCGCCAGCAGCTTATCTTCTAATGAGCAGTTCTTC | TRBJ2-1 | NA | NA | TRBV5-1
CASSLEGTSTTHTQYF | TGCGCCAGCAGCTTGGAAGGGACTAGCACGACGCATACGCAGTATTTT | TRBJ2-3 | TRBD2 | NA | TRBV5-1
CASSGQGTEAFF | TGTGCCAGCTCAGGACAGGGCACTGAAGCTTTCTTT | TRBJ1-1 | TRBD1 | once | TRBV18
CSVQGVQSYEQYF | TGCAGCGTACAGGGGGTCCAATCCTACGAGCAGTACTTC | TRBJ2-7 | TRBD1 | once | TRBV29-1
CASSQGAANEKLFF | TGTGCCAGCAGCCAGGGGGCCGCTAATGAAAAACTGTTTTTT | TRBJ1-4 | TRBD1 | once | TRBV2
CASSTASGSTSTDTQYF | TGTGCCAGTAGTACTGCTAGCGGGTCGACTAGCACAGATACGCAGTATTTT | TRBJ2-3 | TRBD2 | once | TRBV19
CASSQMGRTDTQYF | TGTGCCAGCAGCCAGATGGGCCGCACAGATACGCAGTATTTT | TRBJ2-3 | NA | NA | TRBV7-9
CASSLNGQLGEKLFF | TGCGCCAGCAGCTTAAATGGACAGCTTGGAGAAAAACTGTTTTTT | TRBJ1-4 | NA | NA | TRBV5-1
CASRPGQAPNTEAFF | TGTGCCAGCAGGCCCGGACAGGCACCTAACACTGAAGCTTTCTTT | TRBJ1-1 | TRBD1 | NA | TRBV5-4
CASSLGRGYNEQFF | TGTGCCAGCAGCTTGGGGCGGGGCTACAATGAGCAGTTCTTC | TRBJ2-1 | NA | NA | TRBV5-6
CASSEVGGNQPQHF | TGTGCCAGCAGTGAAGTGGGGGGGAATCAGCCCCAGCATTTT | TRBJ1-5 | NA | NA | TRBV2
CASSAGQATIYGYTF | TGTGCCAGCAGTGCTGGACAGGCTACTATCTATGGCTACACCTTC | TRBJ1-2 | TRBD1 | NA | TRBV2
CSVRGGEGNEQFF | TGCAGCGTTAGGGGGGGCGAGGGGAATGAGCAGTTCTTC | TRBJ2-1 | NA | NA | TRBV29-1
CASSIKGGQNTEAFF | TGTGCCAGTAGTATTAAGGGCGGACAGAACACTGAAGCTTTCTTT | TRBJ1-1 | NA | NA | TRBV19
CASSSYWTNSNYGYTF | TGTGCCAGTAGTTCCTATTGGACAAACAGTAACTATGGCTACACCTTC | TRBJ1-2 | NA | NA | TRBV19
CASSLEGRGSPLHF | TGCGCCAGCAGCTTGGAAGGCAGAGGTTCACCCCTCCACTTT | TRBJ1-6 | NA | NA | TRBV5-1
CASSDPGQPRISGANVLTF | TGTGCCAGCAGCGACCCGGGACAGCCACGGATATCTGGGGCCAACGTCCTGACTTTC | TRBJ2-6 | TRBD1 | NA | TRBV9
CASSQEAGPEEGYGYTF | TGTGCCAGCAGCCAAGAAGCAGGTCCCGAGGAGGGTTATGGCTACACCTTC | TRBJ1-2 | NA | NA | TRBV3-1/TRBV3-2
CASSFRQGQGAEQFF | TGCGCCAGCAGCTTCCGACAGGGACAGGGGGCAGAGCAGTTCTTC | TRBJ2-1 | TRBD1 | once | TRBV5-1
CASSLLSSSGNEQFF | TGTGCCAGCAGCTTATTATCTAGCTCGGGCAATGAGCAGTTCTTC | TRBJ2-1 | NA | NA | TRBV7-6
CASSQGVLGGGSTDTQYF | TGCGCCAGCAGCCAAGGGGTACTAGGCGGAGGGAGCACAGATACGCAGTATTTT | TRBJ2-3 | NA | NA | TRBV4-1
CATSSYQNTEAFF | TGTGCCACCAGCAGCTATCAGAACACTGAAGCTTTCTTT | TRBJ1-1 | NA | NA | TRBV15
CASSSPSGGDYGYTF | TGTGCCAGCAGTTCCCCCTCAGGGGGAGACTATGGCTACACCTTC | TRBJ1-2 | TRBD1 | NA | TRBV27
CASSFTGVPTEAFF | TGTGCCAGCAGCTTTACAGGGGTGCCCACTGAAGCTTTCTTT | TRBJ1-1 | TRBD1 | NA | TRBV7-9
CSVEDNFRGYEQYF | TGCAGCGTTGAAGATAATTTTCGGGGTTACGAGCAGTACTTC | TRBJ2-7 | NA | NA | TRBV29-1
CASSNRGSNTEAFF | TGTGCCAGCAGTAACAGGGGATCTAACACTGAAGCTTTCTTT | TRBJ1-1 | TRBD1 | NA | TRBV6-5
CASSWLGVSDSPLHF | TGTGCCAGCAGTTGGCTCGGGGTATCGGATTCACCCCTCCACTTT | TRBJ1-6 | NA | few | TRBV6-5
CATRDSSSGNTIYF | TGTGCCACTCGGGACAGCTCCTCTGGAAACACCATATATTTT | TRBJ1-3 | TRBD1 | once | TRBV28
CASSHRQGVYGYTF | TGTGCCAGCAGCCACCGACAGGGAGTCTATGGCTACACCTTC | TRBJ1-2 | TRBD1 | NA | TRBV3-1/TRBV3-2
CASSPRDRAAEPQHF | TGTGCCAGCAGCCCAAGGGACAGGGCGGCGGAGCCCCAGCATTTT | TRBJ1-5 | TRBD1 | NA | TRBV28
CATTGEWNGYTF | TGTGCCACTACAGGGGAATGGAATGGCTACACCTTC | TRBJ1-2 | TRBD1 | NA | TRBV2
CASSRGWVTEAFF | TGTGCCAGTAGTCGGGGGTGGGTGACTGAAGCTTTCTTT | TRBJ1-1 | NA | NA | TRBV19
CASSVQRGGFYEQYF | TGTGCCAGCAGCGTTCAGCGGGGGGGATTCTACGAGCAGTACTTC | TRBJ2-7 | TRBD2 | NA | TRBV9
CASIRNTEAFF | TGTGCCAGTATCAGGAACACTGAAGCTTTCTTT | TRBJ1-1 | NA | once | TRBV19
CAWSGASGNTIYF | TGTGCCTGGAGTGGGGCCTCTGGAAACACCATATATTTT | TRBJ1-3 | NA | NA | TRBV30